These 28 T cell receptor beta chains came from one sample sequenced in a study of blood T cell repertoires in COVID-19. Produced via immunoSEQ multiplex PCR; TCRdb's table is partial and in-frame only. This table holds 200,000 to 250,000 clones, less than 85% found once. The sequenced sample was peripheral blood. These receptors were obtained from an elderly woman with acute or convalescent COVID-19.

CDR3 nucleotide sequence: TGTGCAAGTCGAAATAGCGGTCGTAATGTAGCTTTCTTT. Amino acid sequence: CASRNSGRNVAFF. V is TRBV12-2 and J is TRBJ1-1. TRBV12-2 is recorded as a pseudogene. The CDR3 covers 13 residues.

This chain uses TRBV5-1 with TRBJ1-3, with D possibly being TRBD1 (5 bases). This CDR3 contains 17 residues. Per the germline V gene, CDR1 is SGHRS and CDR2 is YFSETQ. V dropped 0 bases and J dropped 0 bases, with 13 bases sitting between them. Here the CDR3 DNA reads TGCGCCAGCAGCTTGGGGGGCACAGAGCTCTCTGGAAACACCATATATTTT. It translates to CASSLGGTELSGNTIYF. The full variable domain, with the rest looked up from reference TRBV5-1 and TRBJ1-3, is KAGVTQTPRYLIKTRGQQVTLSCSPISGHRSVSWYQQTPGQGLQFLFEYFSETQRNKGNFPGRFSGRQFSNSRSEMNVSTLELGDSALYLCASSLGGTELSGNTIYFGEGSWLTVV.

The chain uses TRBV29-1 and TRBJ2-1; a weak D match, TRBD1 (6 bases). Trimming removed 7 bases from V and 10 bases from J, with 14 bases in between. Germline CDR1 reads SQVTM; CDR2 reads ANQGSEA. The CDR3 has 11 residues. The CDR3: CSASPDREQFF. The DNA for the CDR3 is TGCAGCGCCTCGCCGGACAGAGAGCAGTTCTTC.

The rearrangement links TRBV19 to TRBJ1-2; TRBD1 aligns across 8 bases. The ends lost 1 base at V and 6 bases at J; junction bases unmatched: 10. Per germline, CDR1 LNHDA and CDR2 SQIVND (reference sequence). The CDR3 totals 16 residues. CDR3 DNA: TGTGCCAGTAGTATAGTGGGACAGGCTAGCGGCCATGGCTACACCTTC. Translated: CASSIVGQASGHGYTF.

The chain uses TRBV7-2 and TRBJ1-2; weak D call: TRBD1 (5 bases). The CDR3 sequence is 13 residues long. Germline V gives CDR1 SGHTA, CDR2 FQGNSA. With 0 bases removed from V and 9 bases from J, the gap between germline ends came to 11 bases. CDR3 bases: TGTGCCAGCAGCTTAGCGCAGGGAGGACGCTACACCTTC. Translating gives CASSLAQGGRYTF. Combining the CDR3 with reference TRBV7-2 and TRBJ1-2 gives the whole variable domain GAGVSQSPSNKVTEKGKDVELRCDPISGHTALYWYRQSLGQGLEFLIYFQGNSAPDKSGLPSDRFSAERTGGSVSTLTIQRTQQEDSAVYLCASSLAQGGRYTFGSGTRLTVV.

The V and J genes are TRBV4-3 and TRBJ1-4; 7 bases are a match to TRBD1. V trimming: 3 bases; J trimming: 3 bases; junction bases outside the gene matches: 10. The CDR3 runs 17 residues. Germline loops: CDR1 LGHNA, CDR2 YSLEER. The CDR3 DNA reads TGCGCCAGCAGCCACCCCACCAGTGACAGGGCTAATGAAAAACTGTTTTTT. This sequence encodes CASSHPTSDRANEKLFF.

This chain uses TRBV6-2 or TRBV6-3 with TRBJ2-6; the match to TRBD1 covers 7 bases. V gave up 4 bases and J gave up 4 bases; unmatched junction bases: 4. Germline V lookup: CDR1 MNHEY, CDR2 SVGEGT. This CDR3 contains 15 residues. As DNA, the CDR3 is TGTGCCAGCAGTTCGACAGGGTCAGGGGCCAACGTCCTGACTTTC. Encoded protein: CASSSTGSGANVLTF.

The CDR3 is CASTSPASGGPNTGELFF. Here the CDR3 DNA reads TGTGCCAGCACCTCCCCGGCTAGCGGGGGTCCGAACACCGGGGAGCTGTTTTTT. The chain joins TRBV28 to TRBJ2-2; 10 bases map to TRBD2. CDR1 and CDR2 (germline): MDHEN, SYDVKM. CDR3 size: 18 residues. J gave up 0 bases and V 7 bases, and 11 bases lay outside the gene matches.

The rearrangement links TRBV28 to TRBJ1-5; no definite D call. Germline CDR1 is MDHEN and CDR2 is SYDVKM. This CDR3 has 13 amino acids. The V end was cut by 3 bases, the J end by 7 bases, with 10 bases between. The CDR3 region has the DNA TGTGCCAGCAGTTTTCCGGGAGCGCAGCCCCAGCATTTT. Amino acids: CASSFPGAQPQHF.

The gene calls are TRBV27 and TRBJ1-1; 7 nucleotides align to TRBD1. The CDR3 contains 14 residues. In germline, CDR1 is MNHEY, CDR2 SMNVEV (reference sequence). The V and J ends lost 3 bases and 4 bases, in that order; junction bases with no gene match: 5. CDR3 DNA: TGTGCCAGCAGTTTTCGACAGGGTGCCACTGAAGCTTTCTTT. Protein: CASSFRQGATEAFF.

This clone was picked up one time. The chain couples TRBV5-1 to TRBJ2-5; 10 positions agree with TRBD1. Per germline, CDR1 SGHRS and CDR2 YFSETQ. J gave up 5 bases and V 3 bases, and 4 bases lay outside the gene matches. The CDR3 is 14 residues long. CDR3 sequence reads: CASSWTGGSETQYF. CDR3 in DNA: TGCGCCAGCAGCTGGACAGGGGGTTCTGAGACCCAGTACTTC.

The chain is built from TRBV5-1 and TRBJ1-2, with 8 positions matching TRBD1. Trimming cost V 0 bases and J 8 bases; bases outside gene matches: 6. CDR1 is SGHRS and CDR2 is YFSETQ in the germline V gene. The CDR3 has 14 amino acids. The CDR3 sequence: CASSLDQGAGGYTF. Here the CDR3 DNA reads TGCGCCAGCAGCTTGGATCAGGGGGCGGGCGGCTACACCTTC. The full variable domain, its missing parts supplied by reference TRBV5-1 and TRBJ1-2, is KAGVTQTPRYLIKTRGQQVTLSCSPISGHRSVSWYQQTPGQGLQFLFEYFSETQRNKGNFPGRFSGRQFSNSRSEMNVSTLELGDSALYLCASSLDQGAGGYTFGSGTRLTVV.

The chain links TRBV2 to TRBJ2-4; D remains unclear. There are 15 residues in the CDR3. Trimming pared 5 bases from V and 2 bases from J, leaving 13 bases between. Per germline, CDR1 SNHLY and CDR2 FYNNEI. CDR3 coding DNA: TGTGCCAGCAGTTCTCTTACGACAACCAAAAACATTCAGTACTTC. This translates into CASSSLTTTKNIQYF.

The sample holds one count of this clone. The chain joins TRBV5-4 to TRBJ1-2, with TRBD1 identical over 7 bases. The CDR3 is made up of 15 amino acids. The V gene end was trimmed by 3 bases and the J gene end by 0 bases; junction bases not matched to a gene: 5. CDR1 and CDR2 (germline): SGHNT, YYREEE (reference sequence). The CDR3 region is CASSSYRGSNYGYTF. The CDR3 region has the DNA TGTGCCAGCAGCTCGTACAGGGGTTCTAACTATGGCTACACCTTC.

A few counts support this clone. The rearrangement uses TRBV3-1 (or the pseudogene TRBV3-2) and TRBJ1-6; D not resolved. Trimming left V 0 bases short and J 3 bases short, with 12 bases between. Germline values: CDR1 LGHDT, CDR2 YNNKEL (reference sequence). This CDR3 spans 17 amino acids. CDR3 sequence reads: CASSQDLGRYYNSPLHF. CDR3 DNA: TGTGCCAGCAGCCAAGATCTGGGGAGATACTATAATTCACCCCTCCACTTT.

The J gene is TRBJ1-5, the V gene TRBV30; TRBD1 matches 7 bases. Germline V gene sequence: CDR1 GTSNPN, CDR2 SVGIG (reference sequence). V lost 2 bases and J lost 2; bases outside the gene matches: 12. There are 17 residues in the CDR3. The CDR3: CAWSKTRRDSGNQPQHF. CDR3 nucleotides: TGTGCCTGGAGTAAGACCCGCCGGGACAGTGGCAATCAGCCCCAGCATTTT.

This chain links TRBV16 with TRBJ1-2; D remains unclear. V lost 3 bases, J lost 2 bases, and 13 bases lay in between. CDR1 is KGHSY and CDR2 is FQNENV in the germline V gene. This CDR3 has 15 amino acids. The CDR3 spells CASSQGGTTNYGYTF. CDR3 in DNA: TGTGCCAGCAGCCAGGGAGGAACAACAAACTATGGCTACACCTTC.

The chain couples TRBV9 to TRBJ2-3, with 7 bases aligning to TRBD2. CDR1 SGDLS and CDR2 YYNGEE come from the germline V gene. This CDR3 comprises 17 residues. Trimming removed 0 bases from V and 6 bases from J; junction bases left unmatched: 13. Here the CDR3 reads CASSVAPSRGKGDTQYF. The CDR3 region has the DNA TGTGCCAGCAGCGTAGCCCCTTCGCGGGGGAAGGGGGATACGCAGTATTTT.

The rearrangement links TRBV18 to TRBJ1-2; no clear D. Trimming took 3 bases from V and 8 from J, leaving 16 bases between them. This CDR3 has 14 amino acids. Germline-derived CDR1 and CDR2 are KGHSH and LQKENI. The CDR3 sequence: CASSPTDGSTGYTF. In DNA, the CDR3 is TGTGCCAGCTCACCCACCGACGGGTCCACCGGCTACACCTTC.

The chain is built from TRBV14 and TRBJ1-6; 8 bases map to TRBD1. Per the germline V gene, CDR1 is SGHDN and CDR2 is FVKESK. V lost 3 bases, J lost 4 bases, and 2 bases stayed unmatched. The CDR3 loop spans 15 amino acids. CDR3 in amino acids: CASSQRTGYNSPLHF. For the CDR3, the DNA is TGTGCCAGCAGCCAGCGGACAGGGTATAATTCACCCCTCCACTTT.

Comment on this clone: At the DNA level, this CDR3 is encoded by other sequences in the same sample as well. This chain connects TRBV5-1 to TRBJ1-1; no definite D call. Germline V gene data show CDR1 as SGHRS and CDR2 as YFSETQ. CDR3 size: 14 residues. V lost 3 bases, J lost 4 bases, and 13 bases lay in between. CDR3 loop: CASSWRELRTEAFF. The CDR3 DNA reads TGCGCCAGCAGCTGGCGGGAGCTCCGCACTGAAGCTTTCTTT.

The chain couples TRBV2 to TRBJ1-4; TRBD1 is a possible D gene (6 bases). This CDR3 contains 15 residues. Germline CDR1 reads SNHLY; CDR2 reads FYNNEI. With 8 bases removed from V and 0 bases from J, the gap between germline ends came to 13 bases. CDR3: CASVPGVATNEKLFF. As DNA, the CDR3 is TGTGCCAGCGTGCCAGGGGTTGCAACTAATGAAAAACTGTTTTTT.

The chain links TRBV27 to TRBJ1-4; TRBD1 matches 9 bases. This CDR3 region has 15 residues. Germline values: CDR1 MNHEY, CDR2 SMNVEV (reference sequence). V lost 4 bases and J lost 4; bases outside the gene matches: 4. CDR3 DNA sequence: TGTGCCAGCAGTTCCACAGGGGGCATTAATGAAAAACTGTTTTTT. Translation gives CASSSTGGINEKLFF.

The V and J genes are TRBV10-3 and TRBJ2-5, with D possibly matching TRBD2 (7 bases). V was shortened by 10 bases and J by 3 bases, with 18 bases between the two germline ends. Germline CDR1 and CDR2: ENHRY and SYGVKD. The CDR3 contains 14 residues. The CDR3 is CATTEGGAEETQYF. In DNA, the CDR3 is TGTGCCACTACCGAAGGGGGGGCTGAAGAGACCCAGTACTTC.

V and J are TRBV6-2 or TRBV6-3 and TRBJ2-4; 9 nucleotides align to TRBD2. From germline, CDR1 is MNHEY and CDR2 SVGEGT. The V gene end was trimmed by 4 bases and the J gene end by 1 base; junction bases not matched to a gene: 14. The CDR3 length is 19 residues. The CDR3 coding sequence is TGTGCCAGCAGTTCTTTCACTTGGCTAGCGGGGCAGGCCAAAAACATTCAGTACTTC. It encodes CASSSFTWLAGQAKNIQYF.

The chain links TRBV19 to TRBJ2-3; maybe TRBD1 (6 bases). The CDR3 sequence is 15 residues long. V lost 4 bases and J 1 base, leaving 12 bases between the germline ends. In germline, CDR1 is LNHDA, CDR2 SQIVND (reference sequence). This CDR3 reads CASSTGRGRTDTQYF. CDR3 sequence (DNA): TGTGCCAGTAGTACAGGCAGGGGTCGCACAGATACGCAGTATTTT. Full variable domain (rest looked up from reference TRBV19 and TRBJ2-3): DGGITQSPKYLFRKEGQNVTLSCEQNLNHDAMYWYRQDPGQGLRLIYYSQIVNDFQKGDIAEGYSVSREKKESFPLTVTSAQKNPTAFYLCASSTGRGRTDTQYFGPGTRLTVL.

The chain combines TRBV29-1 with TRBJ2-7; 7 bases map to TRBD1. Germline values: CDR1 SQVTM, CDR2 ANQGSEA. J gave up 5 bases and V 7 bases, and 8 bases lay outside the gene matches. The CDR3 runs to 12 residues. CDR3 region: CSGDSRLDEQYF. DNA for the CDR3: TGCAGCGGGGACAGCCGTCTGGACGAGCAGTACTTC.

The genes are TRBV30 and TRBJ1-6; the D is unclear. This CDR3 has 14 amino acids. Trimming removed 2 bases from V and 8 bases from J, with 13 bases in between. Germline V gene sequence: CDR1 GTSNPN, CDR2 SVGIG (reference sequence). CDR3 loop: CAWSPRGSDSPLHF. CDR3 coding DNA: TGTGCCTGGAGTCCCAGAGGTTCGGATTCACCCCTCCACTTT.